This T cell receptor (beta chain) derives from a study of T-cell memory formation after mild COVID-19. CDR3 length: 13 residues. The germline CDR1 and CDR2 sequences are SEHNR and FQNEAQ (reference sequence). Trimming took 4 bases from V and 3 from J, leaving 10 bases between them. Constant-segment primers served in 5'RACE that generated TCR alpha and TCR beta cDNA libraries bearing sample barcodes and UMIs. TCRdb re-called the 5' RACE reads with MiXCR, one entry per CDR3 protein. Of 150,000 to 200,000 distinct CDR3 sequences in the sample, around 16% are singletons; the top ten hold about 2.1%. The source material was PBMCs or a T cell subset sorted from them (not recorded which). This chain joins TRBV7-9 and TRBJ2-7; D unclear. The receptor was derived from an adult woman who had mild COVID-19 (a few samples of this study predate the infection). Cell type and time point are not known. This chain's CDR3 is CASSSDTIYEQYF. CDR3 DNA sequence: TGTGCCAGCAGCTCAGATACCATCTACGAGCAGTACTTC.